The present T cell receptor (beta chain) was sequenced within a study of cytomegalovirus exposure and HLA in healthy donors. Points from the study as a whole: A later analysis showed HLA-associated TCR beta chains outstripping equally common others in clonal expansion. Earlier findings revealed that most TCR beta V segments proved productive either about 90% or about 30% of the time.

The PCR employed 60 Vbeta primers together with 13 Jbeta primers. Clones were sequenced by immunoSEQ multiplex PCR, and TCRdb holds only the in-frame ones, with some missing. The sample carries approximately 140,000 clones, roughly 76% recorded once. Healthy individuals who donated bone marrow served as the donors. Whereas donors were nominally healthy upon sampling, unrecorded immune exposures were probable. Germline CDR1 SGHVS, CDR2 FQNEAQ. The CDR3 runs to 15 residues. V was pared by 3 bases and J by 1 base, with 4 bases of the junction left unmatched. Regarding this clone: The antigen is undetermined.

The TCR sequence derives from a human donor in good health. The specimen sequenced was PBMCs. V is TRBV7-8 and J is TRBJ2-7, with 9 bases fitting TRBD1. The CDR3 region has the DNA TGTGCCAGCAGCTTCGGGACAGGGACTTCCTACGAGCAGTACTTC. As protein: CASSFGTGTSYEQYF.